This TCR beta chain was captured in a study of shared clonotypes between healthy human individuals (TCRdb year 2020). For the study in its entirety: A couple of women and a few men aged 18 to 49 years were included in the cohort. To estimate repertoire size and how much clonotype sharing occurs between individuals, the study deeply sequenced the blood TCR repertoires of roughly 5 healthy adults. Libraries were prepared and TCR repertoires were sequenced by different laboratories using diverse techniques, in order to increase sequencing depth and limit assay-specific biases. Each donor's leukapheresis produced roughly between roughly 0.9 and 9 billion PBMCs.

Taken from cysteine to phenylalanine, the CDR3 has 15 residues. Kept here is only the CDR3 DNA, which spans 45 bases and is read in frame from base 1. From V the trimming removes 6 bases and from J it removes 6 bases, while the gene matches leave 11 bases of the junction unaccounted for. CDR1 MDHEN and CDR2 SYDVKM were looked up in the germline V gene. On this clone: Its antigen has not been determined. No clone much larger than this one lies a single base away; base qualities are absent.

The donors were healthy, HIV-negative adults with no recently reported acute infections or vaccinations. All donors were Caucasian adults living in Nashville, Tennessee, USA. For unsorted samples, some 100 million PBMCs were counted, and genomic DNA was extracted using the QIAamp DNA Blood Mini kit. After blood collection by leukapheresis, PBMCs were isolated using Ficoll-Histopaque density gradient centrifugation and then cryopreserved in the vapor phase of liquid nitrogen. General study outcomes and caveats: Sampling was restricted to blood, and TCR repertoires in tissues likely differ from the TCR repertoires found in blood. The small number of donors limited the genetic and exposure-history diversity represented. Pairwise subsampling led to the expectation that sequencing depth would affect the degree of clonotype sharing among donors.

Using the deep immunoSEQ assay, multiplex PCR amplified TCR CDR3 regions from genomic DNA. Genomic DNA extracted from each cell subset was distributed evenly over all wells of several immunoSEQ 96-well plates, and each plate served as one replicate. For unsorted PBMC, around 0.3 ug genomic DNA, equal to approximately 30,000 T cell genomes, was loaded into each replicate PCR. Unsorted PBMC genomic DNA was sequenced across ten immunoSEQ deep assay plates. The purified libraries were quantified using a Qubit 3.0 fluorometer, sized with a Bioanalyzer 2100, and then quantified again using the KAPA Library Quantification kit. Every immunoSEQ 96-well plate was sequenced on a separate single-read 150-cycle Illumina NextSeq 550 flow cell. The source study handled its data this way. Because only junctional sequences without quality scores were contained in the immunoSEQ output, filtering matching that applied to full-length reads could not be performed. To assign V/J genes and CDR3, sequences were annotated against IMGT germline references using PyIR, a Python wrapper for IgBLAST v1.9. Reads were filtered out if the reads had weak V/J assignments (E-value above 1e-6), no CDR3, stop codons, out-of-frame junctions, or ambiguous translated residues. A V3J clonotype was defined by an identical inferred V gene, J gene, and CDR3 amino acid sequence. The percentage overlap between two repertoires was calculated by dividing the number of shared unique clonotypes by the size of the smaller repertoire. Repertoire richness was assessed with RTK rarefaction, the Chao1 estimator, and Recon v2.1 estimates of unobserved clonotypes. In its TCRdb copy, this immuneACCESS table keeps in-frame sequences only and misses some clones. Where compared with another copy, unresolved V genes explain less than half of these, and the others have no known cause. V and J calls and clone size are those listed in that table; D and trimming were worked out from the DNA. The sample table shows approximately 440,000 clones, and roughly three quarters are seen once. Together, the top ten hold more than 10% of the sample.

The sequence came from a woman aged 40-49 years in good health. Some clones in this sample may be carry-over from other donors' samples. Sequencing used PBMCs. The chain is encoded by TRBV28 joined to TRBJ2-1; 7 junctional bases match TRBD2. The DNA is as follows: TGTGCCAGCAGAACACTAGCGCCAAGGGCCAATGAGCAGTTCTTC. It encodes CASRTLAPRANEQFF.